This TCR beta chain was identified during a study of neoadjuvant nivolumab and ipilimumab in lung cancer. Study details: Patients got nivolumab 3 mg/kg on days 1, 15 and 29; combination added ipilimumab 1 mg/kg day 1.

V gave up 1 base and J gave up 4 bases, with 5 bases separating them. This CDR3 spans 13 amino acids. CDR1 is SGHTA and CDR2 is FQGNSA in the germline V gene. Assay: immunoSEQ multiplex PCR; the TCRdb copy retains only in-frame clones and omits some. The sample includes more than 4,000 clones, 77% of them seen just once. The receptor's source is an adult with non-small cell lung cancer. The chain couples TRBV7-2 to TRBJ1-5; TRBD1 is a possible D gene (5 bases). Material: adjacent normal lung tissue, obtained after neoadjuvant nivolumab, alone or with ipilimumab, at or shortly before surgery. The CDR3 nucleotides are TGTGCCAGCAGCTTAGACAGGAATCAGCCCCAGCATTTT. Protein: CASSLDRNQPQHF.